This T cell receptor beta chain is from a study of blood T cell repertoires in COVID-19. As for the study in general: Acute and convalescent COVID-19 samples came from the United States, Italy and Spain. The cDNA or gDNA used as material had been derived from T cells, B-cell-depleted T cells, or PBMCs.

Concerning this clone: Other DNA variants within this sample encode the same CDR3.

Clones were sequenced by immunoSEQ multiplex PCR, and TCRdb holds only the in-frame ones, with some missing. This sample has under 250,000 clones; about nine tenths occur once, and the top ten carry over 0.8%. Sequencing was done on a sample of peripheral blood. The receptor comes from a man aged 25 to 40 with COVID-19, enrolled during active disease.

As DNA, the CDR3 is TGTGCCAGCAGCCAAGCTGGAGGACAGGACTACAATGAGCAGTTCTTC. This sequence encodes CASSQAGGQDYNEQFF. The chain recombines TRBV4-2 with TRBJ2-1, with TRBD1 identical over 7 bases. The CDR3 extends over 16 amino acids. With V trimmed by 1 base and J by 3 bases, 6 bases remained unmatched. Germline V gene sequence: CDR1 LGHNA, CDR2 YNFKEQ.